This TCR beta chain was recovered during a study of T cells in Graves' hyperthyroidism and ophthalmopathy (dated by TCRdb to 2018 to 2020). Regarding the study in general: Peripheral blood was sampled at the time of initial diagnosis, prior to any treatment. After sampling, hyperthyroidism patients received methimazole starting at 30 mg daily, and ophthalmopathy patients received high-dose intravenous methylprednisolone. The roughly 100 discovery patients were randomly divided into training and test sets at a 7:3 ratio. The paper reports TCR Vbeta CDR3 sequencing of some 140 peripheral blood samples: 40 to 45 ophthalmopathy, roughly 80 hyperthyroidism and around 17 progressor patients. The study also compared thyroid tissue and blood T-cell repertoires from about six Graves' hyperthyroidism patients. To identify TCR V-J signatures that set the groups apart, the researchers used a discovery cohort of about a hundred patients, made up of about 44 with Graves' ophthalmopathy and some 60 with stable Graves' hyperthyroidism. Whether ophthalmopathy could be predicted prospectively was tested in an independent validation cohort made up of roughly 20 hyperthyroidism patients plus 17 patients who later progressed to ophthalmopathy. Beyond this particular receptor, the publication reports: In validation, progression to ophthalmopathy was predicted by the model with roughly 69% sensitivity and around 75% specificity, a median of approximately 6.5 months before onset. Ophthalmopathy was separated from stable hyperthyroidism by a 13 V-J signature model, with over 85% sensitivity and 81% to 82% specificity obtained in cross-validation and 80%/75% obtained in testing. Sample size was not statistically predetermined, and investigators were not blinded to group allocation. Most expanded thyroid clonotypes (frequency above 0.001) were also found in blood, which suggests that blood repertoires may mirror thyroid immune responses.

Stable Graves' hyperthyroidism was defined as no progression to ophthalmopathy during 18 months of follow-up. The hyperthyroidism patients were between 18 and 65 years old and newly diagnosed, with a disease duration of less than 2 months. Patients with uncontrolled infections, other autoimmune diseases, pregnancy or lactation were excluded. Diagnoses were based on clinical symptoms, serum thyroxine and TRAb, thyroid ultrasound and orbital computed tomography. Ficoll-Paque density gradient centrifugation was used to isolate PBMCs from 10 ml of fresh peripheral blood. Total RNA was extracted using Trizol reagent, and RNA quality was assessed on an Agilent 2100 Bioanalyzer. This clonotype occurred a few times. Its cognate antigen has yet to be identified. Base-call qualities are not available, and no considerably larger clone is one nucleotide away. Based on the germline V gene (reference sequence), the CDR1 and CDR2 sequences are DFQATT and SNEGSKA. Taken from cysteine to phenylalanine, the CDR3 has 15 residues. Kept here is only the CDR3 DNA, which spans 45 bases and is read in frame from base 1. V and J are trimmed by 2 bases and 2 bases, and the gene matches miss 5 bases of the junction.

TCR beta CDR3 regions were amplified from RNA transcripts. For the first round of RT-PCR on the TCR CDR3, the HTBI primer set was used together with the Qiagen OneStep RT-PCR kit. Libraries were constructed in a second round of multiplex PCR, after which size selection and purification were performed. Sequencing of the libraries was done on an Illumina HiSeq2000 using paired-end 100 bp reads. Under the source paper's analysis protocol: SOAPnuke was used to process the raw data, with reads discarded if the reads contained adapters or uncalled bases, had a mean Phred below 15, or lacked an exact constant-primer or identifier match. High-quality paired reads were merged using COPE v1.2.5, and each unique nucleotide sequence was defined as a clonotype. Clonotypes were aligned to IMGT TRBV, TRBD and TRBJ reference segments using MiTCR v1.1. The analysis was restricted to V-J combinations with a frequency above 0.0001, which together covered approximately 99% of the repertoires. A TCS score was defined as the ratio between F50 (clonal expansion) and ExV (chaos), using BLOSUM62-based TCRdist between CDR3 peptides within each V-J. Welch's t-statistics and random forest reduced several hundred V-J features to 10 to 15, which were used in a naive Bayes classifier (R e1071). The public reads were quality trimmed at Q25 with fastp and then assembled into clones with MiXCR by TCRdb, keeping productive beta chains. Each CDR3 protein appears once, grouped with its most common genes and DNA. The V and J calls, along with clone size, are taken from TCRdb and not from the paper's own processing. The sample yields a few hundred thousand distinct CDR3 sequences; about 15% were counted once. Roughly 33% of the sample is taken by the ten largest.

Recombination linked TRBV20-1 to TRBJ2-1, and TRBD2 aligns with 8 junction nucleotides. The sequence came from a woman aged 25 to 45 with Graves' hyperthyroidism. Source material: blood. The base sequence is TGCAGTGCTAGATTGCGGGAGGTACCCTACAATGAGCAGTTCTTC. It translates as CSARLREVPYNEQFF.